This T cell receptor (beta chain) was sequenced for a study of CD8 T cells in ankylosing spondylitis. General study results and limits: Disease-linked clones were found to be CD8+ and relatively rare in peripheral blood. Enrichment of disease-linked clones was reportedly significant in matched ankylosing spondylitis synovial fluid. Previously reported in reactive arthritis synovial fluid and blood were some of the motif variants. A TCR beta motif made of several highly homologous variants seemed typical of ankylosing spondylitis blood.

Worth noting for this clonotype: Its antigen is currently unknown.

One entry per CDR3 protein results from TCRdb running MiXCR on the 5' RACE reads. The sample includes hundreds of thousands of distinct CDR3 sequences, about 12% seen only once; the top ten take around 7%. The J segment lost 5 bases and the V segment lost 2 bases, leaving 13 bases of the junction unmatched. The germline V gene has CDR1 SGHNT and CDR2 YYREEE (reference sequence). This CDR3 region has 16 residues. Source material: blood, either unsorted or a sorted T cell fraction (not recorded which). The sequence was obtained from a male donor with ankylosing spondylitis. V gene TRBV5-4 combines with J gene TRBJ2-7; 7 bases align to TRBD1. CDR3 in amino acids: CASSLGGLSRGHEQYF. The CDR3 coding sequence is TGTGCCAGCAGCTTAGGTGGTCTGTCTAGGGGGCACGAGCAGTACTTC.